This T cell receptor beta chain stems from a study of CD39 and CD103 CD8 tumor-infiltrating T cells. Patients were not receiving any therapy when their samples were collected. Negative selection enriched T cells; tumor-infiltrating lymphocyte samples also used EpCAM beads. This clone is judged large. Each sorted subset gave roughly 8,500 to 110,000 cells for genomic DNA. Measured with immunoSEQ multiplex PCR; TCRdb has only the in-frame clones, and not every one. The sample includes 1,500 to 2,000 clones, 73% of them seen just once. The sequence was obtained from a human donor with head and neck squamous cell carcinoma. What was sequenced was CD39- CD103- CD8+ T cells sorted from the tumor. Subset of the sample: CD103-CD39- double-negative CD45RA- CD8 T cells.

The CDR3 reads CASSDGTDYNEQFF. CDR3 bases: TGTGCCAGCAGTGACGGGACAGATTACAATGAGCAGTTCTTC. V is TRBV2 and J is TRBJ2-1, with 7 bases aligning to TRBD1. The ends lost 3 bases at V and 4 bases at J; junction bases unmatched: 3. There are 14 residues in the CDR3. Germline assignment: CDR1 SNHLY and CDR2 FYNNEI.